This paragraph reports one T cell receptor (beta chain). This sample stems from a study of TIL therapy for anti-PD-1-resistant metastatic lung cancer. Overall study context: Median patient age was 54, ranging about 38-75 years. Most patients had lung adenocarcinoma.

Between the trimmed V and J ends, which lost 5 bases and 7 bases, there was a span of 9 bases. The CDR3 has 11 residues. Looked up from germline, CDR1 is SGHAT and CDR2 is FQNNGV. Noted time point: pre-treatment sample, taken before nivolumab and TIL therapy. Sequencing used immunoSEQ v3. Method: immunoSEQ multiplex PCR; TCRdb's copy keeps in-frame clones and lacks some. The sample has about 60,000 clones; roughly 84% are singletons. V usage is TRBV11-2 and J usage is TRBJ2-7; TRBD2 is a possible D gene (5 bases). This receptor was obtained from a person between 30 and 80 years old with non-small cell lung cancer. This sample comprised blood, obtained at baseline. CDR3 in amino acids: CASSRTGEQYF. CDR3 DNA sequence: TGTGCCAGCAGCCGCACGGGGGAGCAGTACTTC.